These 8 T cell receptor beta chains share one sample of origin, sequenced in a study of PD-L1 blockade in urothelial cancer. Assay used: immunoSEQ multiplex PCR; TCRdb lists only in-frame clones, some missing. The sample lists tens of thousands of clones, 82% seen once, with roughly 9.5% in the top ten. The sequences come from PBMCs, collected around atezolizumab (anti-PD-L1) treatment. All receptors derive from a man aged 65 to 85 with urothelial cancer.

The chain is built from TRBV7-2 and TRBJ1-4; tentatively, D is TRBD1 (6 bases). V shed 4 bases and J shed 3 bases, with 12 bases lying between them. The CDR3 sequence is 15 residues long. Germline CDR1 reads SGHTA; CDR2 reads FQGNSA. The CDR3 coding sequence is TGTGCCAGCAGCTCCGCTGAGGGGGCTAATGAAAAACTGTTTTTT. As protein: CASSSAEGANEKLFF.

The V gene is TRBV7-6, the J gene TRBJ2-1; the match to TRBD2 covers 11 bases. The length of the CDR3 is 18 residues. CDR1 and CDR2 (germline): SGHVS, FNYEAQ. The V segment lost 0 bases and the J segment 0 bases; nucleotides outside the gene matches: 4. This CDR3 is CASSLAGTSGLSYNEQFF. In DNA form, the CDR3 reads TGTGCCAGCAGCTTAGCCGGGACTAGCGGCCTCTCCTACAATGAGCAGTTCTTC.

This sequence joins TRBV5-6 and TRBJ1-4; tentatively, D is TRBD1 (5 bases). V lost 0 bases and J lost 6, with 12 bases in between. The CDR3 has 15 residues. CDR1 is SGHDT, CDR2 YYEEEE, per germline. The CDR3 sequence: CASSLGGTRDEKLFF. CDR3 DNA: TGTGCCAGCAGCTTGGGAGGGACTAGGGATGAAAAACTGTTTTTT.

In DNA form, the CDR3 reads TGTGCCAGCAGCCCAGCGGGAGGGCGCAATGAGCAGTTCTTC. Translating gives CASSPAGGRNEQFF. The chain uses TRBV7-9 and TRBJ2-1, with 10 bases identical to TRBD2. The V gene's germline CDR1 is SEHNR and CDR2 FQNEAQ (reference sequence). The V gene end was trimmed by 5 bases and the J gene end by 6 bases; junction bases not matched to a gene: 4. The CDR3 totals 14 residues.

CDR3 DNA: TGTGCCAGCAGCCATGATAGGGACAGGGGCACAGATACGCAGTATTTT. It encodes CASSHDRDRGTDTQYF. The chain recombines TRBV11-2 with TRBJ2-3; the match to TRBD1 covers 9 bases. The CDR3 is 16 residues long. Germline V gene lookup returns CDR1 SGHAT and CDR2 FQNNGV. The junction had 7 bases not matched to a gene; V was cut back by 5 bases and J by 1 base.

This chain uses TRBV5-1 with TRBJ2-1; TRBD2 agrees at 10 bases. CDR3 length equals 15 residues. Germline CDR1 and CDR2: SGHRS and YFSETQ. V was clipped by 2 bases and J by 6 bases; unmatched bases: 5. This CDR3 is CASSLLAGNLNEQFF. The DNA for the CDR3 is TGCGCCAGCAGCTTACTAGCGGGAAACCTCAATGAGCAGTTCTTC.

The chain couples TRBV6-5 to TRBJ2-2, with TRBD2 identical over 8 bases. The V segment lost 5 bases and the J segment 4 bases; nucleotides outside the gene matches: 6. The CDR3 runs 15 residues. The V gene's germline CDR1 is MNHEY and CDR2 SVGAGI. This CDR3 is CASSPPGTSTGELFF. In DNA form, the CDR3 reads TGTGCCAGCAGTCCACCCGGGACTAGCACCGGGGAGCTGTTTTTT.

The chain employs TRBV11-3 and TRBJ2-1; maybe TRBD1 (5 bases). The V gene lost 0 bases and the J gene lost 8 bases, with 8 bases spanning the gap. This CDR3 region has 13 residues. Germline values: CDR1 SGHNT, CDR2 YENEEA. The CDR3 sequence is CASSLEAGYEQFF. CDR3 DNA sequence: TGTGCCAGCAGCTTAGAGGCAGGGTATGAGCAGTTCTTC.